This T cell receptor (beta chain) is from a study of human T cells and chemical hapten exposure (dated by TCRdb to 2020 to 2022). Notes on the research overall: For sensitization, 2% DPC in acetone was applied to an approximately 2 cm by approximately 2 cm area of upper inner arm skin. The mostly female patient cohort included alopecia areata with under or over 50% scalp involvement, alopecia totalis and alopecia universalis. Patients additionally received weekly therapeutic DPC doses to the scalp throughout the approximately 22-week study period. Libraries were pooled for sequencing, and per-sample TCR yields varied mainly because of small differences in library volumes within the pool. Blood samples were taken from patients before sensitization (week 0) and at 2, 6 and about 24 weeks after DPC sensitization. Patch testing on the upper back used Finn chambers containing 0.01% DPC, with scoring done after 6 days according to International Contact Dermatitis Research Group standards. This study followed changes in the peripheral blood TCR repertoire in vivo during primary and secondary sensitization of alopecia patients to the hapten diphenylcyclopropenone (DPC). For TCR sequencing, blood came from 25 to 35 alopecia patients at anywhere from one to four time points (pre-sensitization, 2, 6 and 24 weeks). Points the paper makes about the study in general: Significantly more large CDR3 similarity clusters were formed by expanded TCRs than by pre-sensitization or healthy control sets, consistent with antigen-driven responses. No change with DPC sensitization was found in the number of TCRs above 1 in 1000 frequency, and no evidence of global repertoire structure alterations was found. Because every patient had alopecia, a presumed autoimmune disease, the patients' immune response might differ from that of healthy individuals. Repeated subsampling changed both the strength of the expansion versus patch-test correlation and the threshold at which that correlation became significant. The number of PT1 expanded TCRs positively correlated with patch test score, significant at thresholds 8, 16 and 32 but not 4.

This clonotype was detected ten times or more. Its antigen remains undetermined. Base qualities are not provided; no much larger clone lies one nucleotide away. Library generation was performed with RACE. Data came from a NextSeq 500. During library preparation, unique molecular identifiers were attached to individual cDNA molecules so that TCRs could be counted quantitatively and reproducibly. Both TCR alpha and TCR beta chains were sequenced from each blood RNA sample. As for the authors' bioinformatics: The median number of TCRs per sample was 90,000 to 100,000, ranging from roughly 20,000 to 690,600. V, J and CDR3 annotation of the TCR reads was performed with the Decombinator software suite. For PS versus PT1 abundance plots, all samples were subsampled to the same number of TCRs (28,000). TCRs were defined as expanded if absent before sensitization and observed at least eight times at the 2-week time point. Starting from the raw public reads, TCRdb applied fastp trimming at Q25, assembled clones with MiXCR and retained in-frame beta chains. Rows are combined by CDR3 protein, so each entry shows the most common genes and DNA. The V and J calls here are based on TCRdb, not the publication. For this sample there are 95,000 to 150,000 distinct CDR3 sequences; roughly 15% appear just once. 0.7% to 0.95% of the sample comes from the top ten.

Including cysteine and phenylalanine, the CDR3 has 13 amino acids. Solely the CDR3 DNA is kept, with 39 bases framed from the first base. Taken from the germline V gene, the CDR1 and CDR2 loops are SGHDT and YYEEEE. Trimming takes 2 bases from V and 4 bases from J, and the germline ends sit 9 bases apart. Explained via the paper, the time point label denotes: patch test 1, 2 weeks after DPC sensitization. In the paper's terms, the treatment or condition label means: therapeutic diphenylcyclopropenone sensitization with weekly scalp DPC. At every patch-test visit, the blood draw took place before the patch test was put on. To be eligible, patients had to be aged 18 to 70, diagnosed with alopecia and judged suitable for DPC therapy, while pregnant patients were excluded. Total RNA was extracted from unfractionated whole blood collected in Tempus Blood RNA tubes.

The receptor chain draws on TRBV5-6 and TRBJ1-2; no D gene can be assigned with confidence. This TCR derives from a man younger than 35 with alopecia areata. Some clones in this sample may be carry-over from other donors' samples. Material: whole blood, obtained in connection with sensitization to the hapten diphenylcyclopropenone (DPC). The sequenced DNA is TGTGCCAGCAGCTTAAAGGAGAGCTATGGCTACACCTTC. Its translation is CASSLKESYGYTF.